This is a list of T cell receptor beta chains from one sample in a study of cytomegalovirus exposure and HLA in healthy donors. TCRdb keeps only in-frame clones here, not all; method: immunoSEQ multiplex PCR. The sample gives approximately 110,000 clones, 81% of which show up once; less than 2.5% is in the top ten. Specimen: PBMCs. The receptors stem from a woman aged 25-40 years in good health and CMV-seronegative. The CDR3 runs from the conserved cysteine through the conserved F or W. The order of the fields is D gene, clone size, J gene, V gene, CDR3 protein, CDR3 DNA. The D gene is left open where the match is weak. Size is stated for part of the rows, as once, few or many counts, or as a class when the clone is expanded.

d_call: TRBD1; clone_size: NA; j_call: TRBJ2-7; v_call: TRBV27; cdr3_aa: CASSSSTGSSYEQYF; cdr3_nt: TGTGCCAGCAGTTCCTCGACAGGGAGCTCCTACGAGCAGTACTTC
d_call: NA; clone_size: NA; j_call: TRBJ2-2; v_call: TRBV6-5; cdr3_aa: CASTHSTGELFF; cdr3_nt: TGTGCCAGCACCCATTCCACCGGGGAGCTGTTTTTT
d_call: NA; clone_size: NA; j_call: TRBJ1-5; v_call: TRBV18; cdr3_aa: CASSPYGKGSNQPQHF; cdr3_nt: TGTGCCAGCTCACCGTACGGGAAAGGGAGCAATCAGCCCCAGCATTTT
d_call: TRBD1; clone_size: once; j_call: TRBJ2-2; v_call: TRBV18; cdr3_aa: CASSNGQDTGELFF; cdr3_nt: TGTGCCAGCTCAAACGGACAGGACACCGGGGAGCTGTTTTTT
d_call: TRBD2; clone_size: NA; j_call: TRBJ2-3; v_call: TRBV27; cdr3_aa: CASSFLAGVGADTQYF; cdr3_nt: TGTGCCAGCAGTTTTCTAGCGGGAGTAGGGGCAGATACGCAGTATTTT
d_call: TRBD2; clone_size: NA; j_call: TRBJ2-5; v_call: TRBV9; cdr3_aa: CASSVRGVGIEETQYF; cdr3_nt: TGTGCCAGCAGCGTCCGGGGGGTGGGAATTGAAGAGACCCAGTACTTC
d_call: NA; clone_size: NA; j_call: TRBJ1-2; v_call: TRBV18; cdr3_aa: CASSPPHRVTDGYTF; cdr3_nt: TGTGCCAGCTCACCACCGCACAGGGTAACTGATGGCTACACCTTC
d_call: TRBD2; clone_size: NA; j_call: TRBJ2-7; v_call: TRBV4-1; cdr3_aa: CASSHRGTSGYEQYF; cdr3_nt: TGCGCCAGCAGCCACCGTGGGACTAGCGGCTACGAGCAGTACTTC
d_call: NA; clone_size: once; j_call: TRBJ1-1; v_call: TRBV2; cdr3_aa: CASNEASEIEAFF; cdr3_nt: TGTGCCAGCAACGAAGCTTCCGAGATTGAAGCTTTCTTT
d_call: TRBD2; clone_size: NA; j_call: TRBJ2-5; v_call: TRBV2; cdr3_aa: CASNYVGLGETQYF; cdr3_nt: TGTGCCAGCAATTACGTAGGACTAGGAGAGACCCAGTACTTC
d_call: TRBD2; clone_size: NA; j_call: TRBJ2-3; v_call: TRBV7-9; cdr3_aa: CSSSLGGLAGAPGTDTQYF; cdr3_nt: TGTTCCAGCAGCCTCGGGGGACTAGCGGGAGCCCCCGGCACAGATACGCAGTATTTT
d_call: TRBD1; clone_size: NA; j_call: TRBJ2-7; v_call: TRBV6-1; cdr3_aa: CASTRTGGTDEQYF; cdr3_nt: TGTGCCAGCACGAGGACAGGGGGCACGGACGAGCAGTACTTC
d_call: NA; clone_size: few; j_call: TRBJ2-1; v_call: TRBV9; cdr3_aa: CASSVEAALYNEQFF; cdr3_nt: TGTGCCAGCAGCGTAGAAGCGGCCCTCTACAATGAGCAGTTCTTC
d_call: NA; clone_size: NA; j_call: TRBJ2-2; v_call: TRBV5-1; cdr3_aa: CASSLANTGELFF; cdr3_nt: TGCGCCAGCAGCTTGGCAAACACCGGGGAGCTGTTTTTT
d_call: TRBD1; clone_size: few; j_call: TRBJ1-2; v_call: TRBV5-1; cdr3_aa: CASSLISLDRTRKGYTF; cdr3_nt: TGCGCCAGCAGCTTGATTTCATTGGACAGGACACGAAAGGGCTACACCTTC
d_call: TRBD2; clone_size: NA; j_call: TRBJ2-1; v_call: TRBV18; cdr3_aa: CASSPVHASGYNEQFF; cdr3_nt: TGTGCCAGCTCACCAGTGCATGCTAGCGGCTACAATGAGCAGTTCTTC
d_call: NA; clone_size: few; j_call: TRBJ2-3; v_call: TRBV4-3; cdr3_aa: CASSQDKSGYLFSSF; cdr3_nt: TGCGCCAGCAGCCAAGATAAAAGCGGGTACCTTTTTTCCTCTTTT
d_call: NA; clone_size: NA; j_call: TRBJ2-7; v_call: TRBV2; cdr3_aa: CASSGEAYEQYF; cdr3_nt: TGTGCCAGCAGTGGAGAAGCCTACGAGCAGTACTTC
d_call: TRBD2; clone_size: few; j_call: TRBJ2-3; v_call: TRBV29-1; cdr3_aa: CSGGGLAGESTDTQYF; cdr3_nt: TGCAGCGGGGGGGGGTTAGCGGGGGAGAGCACAGATACGCAGTATTTT
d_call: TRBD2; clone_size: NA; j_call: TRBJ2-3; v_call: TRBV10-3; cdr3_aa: CAITTGLAGTDTQYF; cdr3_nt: TGTGCCATCACCACCGGACTAGCGGGAACAGATACGCAGTATTTT
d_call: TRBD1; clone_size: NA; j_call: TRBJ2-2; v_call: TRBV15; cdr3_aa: CATSETGVITGELFF; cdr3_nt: TGTGCCACCAGCGAGACAGGGGTCATCACCGGGGAGCTGTTTTTT
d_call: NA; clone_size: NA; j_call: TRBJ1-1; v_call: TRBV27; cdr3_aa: CATGGPMNTEAFF; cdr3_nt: TGTGCCACGGGAGGCCCCATGAACACTGAAGCTTTCTTT
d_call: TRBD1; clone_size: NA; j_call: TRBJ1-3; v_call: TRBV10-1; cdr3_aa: CANWTGESCFGSTIYF; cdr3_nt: TGCGCCAACTGGACAGGGGAGTCGTGCTTTGGAAGCACCATATATTTT
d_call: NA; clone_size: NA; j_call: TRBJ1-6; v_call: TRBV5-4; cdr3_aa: CASSSVAGPYNSPLHF; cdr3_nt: TGTGCCAGCAGCTCGGTGGCAGGGCCCTATAATTCACCCCTCCACTTT
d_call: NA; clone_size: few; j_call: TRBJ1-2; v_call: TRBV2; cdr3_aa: CASSGEGNYGYTF; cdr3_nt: TGTGCCAGCAGTGGGGAGGGGAACTATGGCTACACCTTC
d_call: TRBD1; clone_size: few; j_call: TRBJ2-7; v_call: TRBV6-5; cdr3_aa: CASSIQGYEQYF; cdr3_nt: TGTGCCAGCAGTATACAGGGGTACGAGCAGTACTTC
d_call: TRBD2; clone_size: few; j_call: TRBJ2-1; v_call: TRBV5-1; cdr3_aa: CASSATSGGNEQFF; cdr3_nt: TGCGCCAGCAGCGCCACTAGCGGGGGCAATGAGCAGTTCTTC
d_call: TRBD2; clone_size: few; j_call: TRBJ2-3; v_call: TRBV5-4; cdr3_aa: CASSFLAGGSTDTQYF; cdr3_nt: TGTGCCAGCAGCTTCCTAGCGGGAGGGAGCACAGATACGCAGTATTTT
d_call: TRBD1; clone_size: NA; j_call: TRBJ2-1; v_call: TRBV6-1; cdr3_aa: CASSEPGTARDNEQFF; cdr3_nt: TGTGCCAGCAGTGAACCCGGGACAGCAAGAGACAATGAGCAGTTCTTC
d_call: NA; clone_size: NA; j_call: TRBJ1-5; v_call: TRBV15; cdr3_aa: CATSAGLSNQPQHF; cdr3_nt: TGTGCCACCAGCGCAGGTTTGAGCAATCAGCCCCAGCATTTT
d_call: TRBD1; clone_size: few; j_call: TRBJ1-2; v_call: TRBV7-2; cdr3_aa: CASSQDRGNGYTF; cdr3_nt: TGTGCCAGCAGCCAGGACAGGGGGAATGGCTACACCTTC
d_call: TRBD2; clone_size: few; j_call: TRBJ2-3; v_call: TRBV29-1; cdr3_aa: CSVSGTSVWGDTQYF; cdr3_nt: TGCAGCGTTTCTGGGACTAGCGTGTGGGGAGATACGCAGTATTTT
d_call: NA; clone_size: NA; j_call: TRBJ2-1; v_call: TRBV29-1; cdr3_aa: CSVDSDRSSYNEQFF; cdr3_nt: TGCAGCGTTGATTCCGACAGGAGCTCCTACAATGAGCAGTTCTTC
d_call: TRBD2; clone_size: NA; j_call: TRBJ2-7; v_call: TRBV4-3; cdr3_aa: CASSLGLAGGEHYEQYF; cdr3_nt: TGCGCCAGCAGCCTCGGACTAGCGGGAGGCGAACACTACGAGCAGTACTTC
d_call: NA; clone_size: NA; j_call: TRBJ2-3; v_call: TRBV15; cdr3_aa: CATSFPGDRDTQYF; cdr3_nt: TGTGCCACCAGCTTTCCCGGGGATAGGGATACGCAGTATTTT
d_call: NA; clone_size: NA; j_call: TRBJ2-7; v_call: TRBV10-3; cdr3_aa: CAISVGAAGSHEQYF; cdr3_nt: TGTGCCATCAGTGTCGGTGCGGCAGGGTCCCACGAGCAGTACTTC
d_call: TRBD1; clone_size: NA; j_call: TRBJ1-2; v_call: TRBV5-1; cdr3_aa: CASSWGTGGNYGYTF; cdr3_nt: TGCGCCAGCAGCTGGGGGACAGGGGGGAACTATGGCTACACCTTC
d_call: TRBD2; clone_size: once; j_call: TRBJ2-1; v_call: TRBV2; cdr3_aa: CASSGAGVDEQFF; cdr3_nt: TGTGCCAGCAGTGGGGCGGGAGTCGATGAGCAGTTCTTC
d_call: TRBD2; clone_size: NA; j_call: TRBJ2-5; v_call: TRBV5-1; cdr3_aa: CASSAGGAQETQYF; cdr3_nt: TGCGCCAGCAGCGCGGGAGGGGCCCAAGAGACCCAGTACTTC
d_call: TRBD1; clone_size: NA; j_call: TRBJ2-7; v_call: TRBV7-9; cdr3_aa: CASSFTGEEQYF; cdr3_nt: TGTGCCAGCAGCTTCACAGGGGAGGAGCAGTACTTC
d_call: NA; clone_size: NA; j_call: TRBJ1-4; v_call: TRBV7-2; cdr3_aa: CASSLAKSTGGREKLFF; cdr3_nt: TGTGCCAGCAGCTTAGCCAAATCCACTGGGGGCAGGGAAAAACTGTTTTTT
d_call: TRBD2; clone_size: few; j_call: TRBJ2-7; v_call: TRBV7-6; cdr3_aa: CASSPTSGGPYF; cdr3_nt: TGTGCCAGCAGCCCGACTAGCGGGGGCCCGTACTTC
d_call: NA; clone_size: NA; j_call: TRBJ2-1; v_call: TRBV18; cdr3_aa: CASSPQLVPEPYNEQFF; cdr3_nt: TGTGCCAGCTCACCCCAACTAGTTCCGGAGCCCTACAATGAGCAGTTCTTC
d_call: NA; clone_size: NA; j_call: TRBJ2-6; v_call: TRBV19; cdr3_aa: CASTLSGANVLTF; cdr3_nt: TGTGCCAGTACCCTCTCTGGGGCCAACGTCCTGACTTTC
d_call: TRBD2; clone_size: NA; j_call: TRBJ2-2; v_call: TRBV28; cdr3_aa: CASSTREGLTGFGELFF; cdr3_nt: TGTGCCAGCAGTACAAGGGAGGGCCTAACGGGTTTTGGGGAGCTGTTTTTT